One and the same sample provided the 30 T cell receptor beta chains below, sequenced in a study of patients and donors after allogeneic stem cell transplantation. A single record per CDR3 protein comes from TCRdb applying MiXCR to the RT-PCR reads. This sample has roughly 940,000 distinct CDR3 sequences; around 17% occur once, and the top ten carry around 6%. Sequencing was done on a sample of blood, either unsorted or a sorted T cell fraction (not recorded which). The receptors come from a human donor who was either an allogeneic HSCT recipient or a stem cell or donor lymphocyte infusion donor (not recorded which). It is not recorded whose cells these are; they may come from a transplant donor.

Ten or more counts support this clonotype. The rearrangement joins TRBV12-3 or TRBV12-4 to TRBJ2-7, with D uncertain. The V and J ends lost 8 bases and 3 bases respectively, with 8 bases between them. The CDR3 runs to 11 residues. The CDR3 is CASGSVYEQYF. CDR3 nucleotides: TGTGCCAGCGGGTCAGTCTACGAGCAGTACTTC.

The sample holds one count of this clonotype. The CDR3: CSARVVAGGTTQYF. The CDR3 nucleotides are TGCAGTGCTAGAGTTGTAGCGGGGGGGACCACTCAGTACTTC. The genes are TRBV20-1 and TRBJ2-4, with 11 bases identical to TRBD2. Germline V gene data show CDR1 as DFQATT and CDR2 as SNEGSKA (reference sequence). The CDR3 length is 14 residues. V lost 1 base to trimming and J lost 12 bases; unmatched junction nucleotides: 8.

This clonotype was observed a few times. The CDR3 DNA reads TGTGCCAGCAGTTTAAGGGGGCGCCAGCATTTT. The encoded protein is CASSLRGRQHF. J is TRBJ1-5 and V is TRBV12-3 or TRBV12-4, with 7 bases aligning to TRBD1. Germline trimming cut 2 bases from V and 12 bases from J; bases unmatched to any gene: 1. The CDR3 runs to 11 residues.

As DNA, the CDR3 is TGCAGTGCTAGAGGACACCTGGGGGGCTACGAGCAGTACTTC. Encoded protein: CSARGHLGGYEQYF. This sequence joins TRBV20-1 and TRBJ2-7, with D perhaps matching TRBD2 (6 bases). CDR3 length: 14 residues. V was shortened by 1 base and J by 3 bases, with 13 bases between the two germline ends. Germline V gene sequence: CDR1 DFQATT, CDR2 SNEGSKA (reference sequence).

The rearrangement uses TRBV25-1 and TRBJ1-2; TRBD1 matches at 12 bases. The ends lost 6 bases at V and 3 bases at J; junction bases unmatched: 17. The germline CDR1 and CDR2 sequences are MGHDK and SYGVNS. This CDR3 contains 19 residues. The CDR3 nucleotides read TGTGCCAGCAGGGGATCATCCGGGACAGGGGGCGGAGTGTACTATGGCTACACCTTC. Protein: CASRGSSGTGGGVYYGYTF.

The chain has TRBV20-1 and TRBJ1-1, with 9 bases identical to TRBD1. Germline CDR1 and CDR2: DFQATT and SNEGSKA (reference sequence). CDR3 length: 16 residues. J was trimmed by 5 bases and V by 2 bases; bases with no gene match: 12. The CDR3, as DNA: TGCAGTGCTAGATACCCCGGGACAGGGTCGGGTACTGAAGCTTTCTTT. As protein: CSARYPGTGSGTEAFF.

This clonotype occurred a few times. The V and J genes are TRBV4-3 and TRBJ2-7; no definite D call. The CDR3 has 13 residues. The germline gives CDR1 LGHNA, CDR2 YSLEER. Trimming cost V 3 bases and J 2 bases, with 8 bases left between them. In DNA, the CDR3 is TGCGCCAGCAGCCAGGCGGTTACCTACGAGCAGTACTTC. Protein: CASSQAVTYEQYF.

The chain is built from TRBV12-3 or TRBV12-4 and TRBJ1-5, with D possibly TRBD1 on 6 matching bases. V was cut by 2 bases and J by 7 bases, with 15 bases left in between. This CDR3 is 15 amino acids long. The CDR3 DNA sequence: TGTGCCAGCAGTTTAACGTTCCGGGGGCGGCAGCCCCAGCATTTT. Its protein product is CASSLTFRGRQPQHF.

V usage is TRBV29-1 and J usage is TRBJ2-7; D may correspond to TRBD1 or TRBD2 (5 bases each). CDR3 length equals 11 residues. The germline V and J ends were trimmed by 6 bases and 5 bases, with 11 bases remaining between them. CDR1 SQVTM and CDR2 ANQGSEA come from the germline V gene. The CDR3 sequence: CSVTRGHEQYF. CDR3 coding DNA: TGCAGCGTGACGAGGGGTCACGAGCAGTACTTC.

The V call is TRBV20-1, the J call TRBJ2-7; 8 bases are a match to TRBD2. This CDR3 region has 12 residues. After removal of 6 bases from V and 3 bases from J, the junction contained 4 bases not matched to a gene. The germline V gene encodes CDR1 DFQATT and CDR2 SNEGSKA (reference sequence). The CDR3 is CSAPAGVYEQYF. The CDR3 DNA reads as TGCAGTGCGCCAGCGGGAGTCTACGAGCAGTACTTC.

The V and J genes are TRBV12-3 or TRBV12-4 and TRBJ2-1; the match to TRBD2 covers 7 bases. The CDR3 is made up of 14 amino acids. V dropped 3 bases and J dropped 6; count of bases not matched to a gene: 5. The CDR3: CASSFGGTTNEQFF. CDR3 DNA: TGTGCCAGCAGTTTCGGTGGGACTACCAATGAGCAGTTCTTC.

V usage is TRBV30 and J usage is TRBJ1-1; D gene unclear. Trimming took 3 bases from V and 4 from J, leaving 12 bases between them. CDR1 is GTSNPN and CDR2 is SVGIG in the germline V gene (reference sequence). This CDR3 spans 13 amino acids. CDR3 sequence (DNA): TGTGCCTGGAGCCGGGCAGTGGGCACTGAAGCTTTCTTT. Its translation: CAWSRAVGTEAFF.

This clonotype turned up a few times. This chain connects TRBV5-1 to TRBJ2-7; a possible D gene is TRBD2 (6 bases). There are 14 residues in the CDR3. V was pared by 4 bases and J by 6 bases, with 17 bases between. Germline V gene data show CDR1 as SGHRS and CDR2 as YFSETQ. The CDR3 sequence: CASSGETSLSEQYF. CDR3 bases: TGCGCCAGCAGCGGGGAGACTAGTTTATCCGAGCAGTACTTC.

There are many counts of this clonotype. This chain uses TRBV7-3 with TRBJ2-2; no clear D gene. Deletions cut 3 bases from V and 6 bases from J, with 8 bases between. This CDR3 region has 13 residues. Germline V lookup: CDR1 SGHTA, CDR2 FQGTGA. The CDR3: CASSFGPAGELFF. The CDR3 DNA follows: TGTGCCAGCAGCTTTGGGCCTGCCGGGGAGCTGTTTTTT.

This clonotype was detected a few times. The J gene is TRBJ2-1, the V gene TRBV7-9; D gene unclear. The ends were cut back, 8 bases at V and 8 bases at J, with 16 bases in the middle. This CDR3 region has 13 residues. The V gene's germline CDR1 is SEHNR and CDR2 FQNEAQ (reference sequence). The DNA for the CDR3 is TGTGCCAGCGTTCAGACGACCCTCCATGAGCAGTTCTTC. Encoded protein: CASVQTTLHEQFF.

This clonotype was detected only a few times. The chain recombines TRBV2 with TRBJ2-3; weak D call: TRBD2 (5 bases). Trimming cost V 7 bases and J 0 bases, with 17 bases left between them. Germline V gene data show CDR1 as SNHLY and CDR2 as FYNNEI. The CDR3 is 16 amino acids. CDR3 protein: CASTHASGWSTDTQYF. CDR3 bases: TGTGCCAGCACCCACGCCAGCGGTTGGAGCACAGATACGCAGTATTTT. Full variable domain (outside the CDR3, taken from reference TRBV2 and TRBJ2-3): EPEVTQTPSHQVTQMGQEVILRCVPISNHLYFYWYRQILGQKVEFLVSFYNNEISEKSEIFDDQFSVERPDGSNFTLKIRSTKLEDSAMYFCASTHASGWSTDTQYFGPGTRLTVL.

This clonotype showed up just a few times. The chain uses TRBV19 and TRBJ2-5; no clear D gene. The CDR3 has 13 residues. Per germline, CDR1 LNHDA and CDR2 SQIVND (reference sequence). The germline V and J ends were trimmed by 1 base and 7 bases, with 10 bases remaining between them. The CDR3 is CASSIGPTLTQYF. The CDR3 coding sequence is TGTGCCAGTAGTATAGGACCGACTTTGACCCAGTACTTC.

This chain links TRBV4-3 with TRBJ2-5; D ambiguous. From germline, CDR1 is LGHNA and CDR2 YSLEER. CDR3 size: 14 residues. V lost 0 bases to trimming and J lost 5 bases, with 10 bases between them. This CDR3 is CASSQDVASETQYF. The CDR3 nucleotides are TGCGCCAGCAGCCAAGATGTGGCGTCTGAGACCCAGTACTTC.

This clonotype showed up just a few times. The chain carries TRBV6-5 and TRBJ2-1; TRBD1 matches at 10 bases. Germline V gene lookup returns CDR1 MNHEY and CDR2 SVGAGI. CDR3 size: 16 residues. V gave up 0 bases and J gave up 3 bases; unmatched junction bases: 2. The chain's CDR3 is CASSYSGQGFYNEQFF. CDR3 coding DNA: TGTGCCAGCAGTTACTCGGGACAGGGGTTCTACAATGAGCAGTTCTTC.

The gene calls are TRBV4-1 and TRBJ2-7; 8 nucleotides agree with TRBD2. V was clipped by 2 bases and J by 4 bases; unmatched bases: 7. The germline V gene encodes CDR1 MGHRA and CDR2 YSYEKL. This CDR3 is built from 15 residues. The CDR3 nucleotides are TGCGCCAGCAGCCAAATCGGGACTAGAGATTACGAGCAGTACTTC. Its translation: CASSQIGTRDYEQYF.

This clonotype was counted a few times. The CDR3 DNA reads as TGTGCCGCCGGACAAGCCGTCACAGATACGCAGTATTTT. This gives the protein CAAGQAVTDTQYF. The V and J genes are TRBV24-1 and TRBJ2-3, with a possible D match to TRBD1 (5 bases). V was clipped by 12 bases and J by 2 bases, with 14 bases between them. The CDR3 consists of 13 residues. The germline V gene encodes CDR1 KGHDR and CDR2 SFDVKD.

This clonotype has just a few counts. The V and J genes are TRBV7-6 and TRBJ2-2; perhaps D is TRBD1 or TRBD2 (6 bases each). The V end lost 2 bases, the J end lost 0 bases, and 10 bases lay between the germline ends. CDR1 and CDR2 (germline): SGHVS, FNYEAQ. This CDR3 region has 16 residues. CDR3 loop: CASSLIRGPNTGELFF. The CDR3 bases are TGTGCCAGCAGCTTAATACGGGGGCCGAACACCGGGGAGCTGTTTTTT.

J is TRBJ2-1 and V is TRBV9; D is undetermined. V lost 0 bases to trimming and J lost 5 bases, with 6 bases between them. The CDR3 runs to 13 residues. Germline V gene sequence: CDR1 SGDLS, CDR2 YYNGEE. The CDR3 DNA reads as TGTGCCAGCAGCGTAGTAGGGAACAATGAGCAGTTCTTC. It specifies CASSVVGNNEQFF.

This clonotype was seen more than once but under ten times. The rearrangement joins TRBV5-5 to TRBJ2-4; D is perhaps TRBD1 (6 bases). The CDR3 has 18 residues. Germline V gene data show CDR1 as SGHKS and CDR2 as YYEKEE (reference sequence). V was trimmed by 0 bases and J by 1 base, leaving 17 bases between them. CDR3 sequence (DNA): TGTGCCAGCAGCTTGGGACTTGGGGGCGCCGGCGCCAAAAACATTCAGTACTTC. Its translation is CASSLGLGGAGAKNIQYF.

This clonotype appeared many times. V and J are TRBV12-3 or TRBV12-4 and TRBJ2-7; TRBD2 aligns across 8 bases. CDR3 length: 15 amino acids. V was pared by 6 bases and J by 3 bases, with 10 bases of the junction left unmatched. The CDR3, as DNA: TGTGCCAGCAGACCAAGCGGGAGCAGTGTCTACGAGCAGTACTTC. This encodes CASRPSGSSVYEQYF.

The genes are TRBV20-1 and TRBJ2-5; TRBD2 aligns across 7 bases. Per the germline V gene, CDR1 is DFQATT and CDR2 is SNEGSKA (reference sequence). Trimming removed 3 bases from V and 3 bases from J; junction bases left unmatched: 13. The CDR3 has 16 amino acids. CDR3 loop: CSASSGRGRVKETQYF. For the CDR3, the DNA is TGCAGTGCTAGCTCGGGGCGGGGGAGGGTAAAAGAGACCCAGTACTTC.

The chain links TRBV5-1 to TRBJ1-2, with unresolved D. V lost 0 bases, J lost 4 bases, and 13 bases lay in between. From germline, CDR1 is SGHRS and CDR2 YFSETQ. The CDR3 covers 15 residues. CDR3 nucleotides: TGCGCCAGCAGCTTGGGTGACACCTCCTTCTATGGCTACACCTTC. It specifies CASSLGDTSFYGYTF.

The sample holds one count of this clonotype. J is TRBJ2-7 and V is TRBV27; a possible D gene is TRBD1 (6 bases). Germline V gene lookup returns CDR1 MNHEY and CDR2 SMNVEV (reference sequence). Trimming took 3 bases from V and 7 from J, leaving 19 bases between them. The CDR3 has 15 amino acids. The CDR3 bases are TGTGCCAGCAGTTTCTTGACGCACCCGCAGGGGGAGCAGTACTTC. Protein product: CASSFLTHPQGEQYF.

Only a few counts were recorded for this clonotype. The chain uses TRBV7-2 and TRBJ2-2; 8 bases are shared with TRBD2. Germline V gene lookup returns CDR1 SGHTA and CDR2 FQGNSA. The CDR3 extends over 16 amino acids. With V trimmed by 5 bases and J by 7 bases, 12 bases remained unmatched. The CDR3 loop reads CASSLTGTRLFGELFF. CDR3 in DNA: TGTGCCAGCAGCCTGACCGGGACTAGGCTTTTCGGGGAGCTGTTTTTT.

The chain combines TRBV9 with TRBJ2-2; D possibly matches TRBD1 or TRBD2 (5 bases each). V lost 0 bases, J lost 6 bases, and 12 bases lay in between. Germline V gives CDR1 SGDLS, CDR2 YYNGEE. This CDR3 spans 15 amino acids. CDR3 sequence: CASSVEGWGSGELFF. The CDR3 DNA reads TGTGCCAGCAGCGTAGAGGGATGGGGGTCCGGGGAGCTGTTTTTT.